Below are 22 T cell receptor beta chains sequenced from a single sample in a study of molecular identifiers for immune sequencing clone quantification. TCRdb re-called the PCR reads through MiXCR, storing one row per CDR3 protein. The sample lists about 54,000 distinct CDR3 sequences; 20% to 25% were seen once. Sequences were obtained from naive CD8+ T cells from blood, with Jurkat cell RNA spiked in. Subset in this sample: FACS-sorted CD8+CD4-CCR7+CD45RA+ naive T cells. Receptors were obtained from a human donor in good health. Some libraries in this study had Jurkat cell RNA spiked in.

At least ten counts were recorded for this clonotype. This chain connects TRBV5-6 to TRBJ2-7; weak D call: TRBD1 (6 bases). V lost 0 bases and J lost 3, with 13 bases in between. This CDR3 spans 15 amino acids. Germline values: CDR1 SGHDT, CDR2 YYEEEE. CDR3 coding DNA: TGTGCCAGCAGCTTGGGCAGGGGCGCCTACTACGAGCAGTACTTC. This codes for CASSLGRGAYYEQYF.

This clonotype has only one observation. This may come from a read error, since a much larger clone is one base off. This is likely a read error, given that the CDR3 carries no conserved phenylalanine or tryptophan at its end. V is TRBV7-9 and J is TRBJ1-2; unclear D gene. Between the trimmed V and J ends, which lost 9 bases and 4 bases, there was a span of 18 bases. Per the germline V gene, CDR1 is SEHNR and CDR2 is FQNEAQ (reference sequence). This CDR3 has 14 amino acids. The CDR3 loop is CASSPPTKPYGYTY. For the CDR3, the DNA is TGTGCCAGTTCGCCGCCAACAAAACCCTATGGCTACACCTAC.

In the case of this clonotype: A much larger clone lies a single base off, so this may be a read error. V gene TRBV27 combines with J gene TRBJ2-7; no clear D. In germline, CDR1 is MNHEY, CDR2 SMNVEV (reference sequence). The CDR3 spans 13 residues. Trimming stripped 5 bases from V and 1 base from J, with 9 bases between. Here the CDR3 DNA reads TGTGCCAGCAGTACATGGATATCCTACGAGCAGTACTTC. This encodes CASSTWISYEQYF.

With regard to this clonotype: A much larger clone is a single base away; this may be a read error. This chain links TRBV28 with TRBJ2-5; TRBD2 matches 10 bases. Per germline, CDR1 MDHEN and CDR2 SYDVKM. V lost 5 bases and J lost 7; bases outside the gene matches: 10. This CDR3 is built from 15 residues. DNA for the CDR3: TGTGCCAGCAGTCTTGAACTAGCGGGGAAAGGGACCCAGTACTTC. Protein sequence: CASSLELAGKGTQYF.

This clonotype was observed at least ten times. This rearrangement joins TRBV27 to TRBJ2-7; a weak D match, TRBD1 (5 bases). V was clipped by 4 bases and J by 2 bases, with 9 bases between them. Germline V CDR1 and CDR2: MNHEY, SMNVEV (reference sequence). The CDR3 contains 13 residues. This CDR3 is CASSSKGTYEQYF. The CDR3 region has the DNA TGTGCCAGCAGTTCAAAGGGGACCTACGAGCAGTACTTC.

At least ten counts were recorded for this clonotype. The CDR3 sequence: CASREGASTEAFF. The CDR3 DNA is TGTGCCAGCAGAGAAGGCGCGAGCACTGAAGCTTTCTTT. The chain is built from TRBV7-9 and TRBJ1-1; no clear D. There are 13 residues in the CDR3. Trimming pared 6 bases from V and 4 bases from J, leaving 12 bases between. Germline V gene lookup returns CDR1 SEHNR and CDR2 FQNEAQ (reference sequence).

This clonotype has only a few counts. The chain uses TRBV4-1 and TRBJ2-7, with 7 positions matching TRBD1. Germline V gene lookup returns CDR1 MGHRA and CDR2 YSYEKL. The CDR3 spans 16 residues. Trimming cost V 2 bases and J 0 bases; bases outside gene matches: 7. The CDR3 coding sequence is TGCGCCAGCAGCCAAACCGCGACAGGGTCCTCCTACGAGCAGTACTTC. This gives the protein CASSQTATGSSYEQYF.

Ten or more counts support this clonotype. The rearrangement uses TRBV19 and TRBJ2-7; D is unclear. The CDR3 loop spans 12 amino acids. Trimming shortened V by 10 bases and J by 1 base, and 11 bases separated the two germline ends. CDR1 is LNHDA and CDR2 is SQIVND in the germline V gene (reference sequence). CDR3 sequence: CATHGFSYEQYF. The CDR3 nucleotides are TGTGCCACCCACGGGTTTTCCTACGAGCAGTACTTC.

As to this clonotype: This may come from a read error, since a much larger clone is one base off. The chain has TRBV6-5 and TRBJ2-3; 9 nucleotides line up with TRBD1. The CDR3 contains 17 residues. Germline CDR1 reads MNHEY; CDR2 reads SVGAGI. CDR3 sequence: CAISYRPGTGFEDTQYF. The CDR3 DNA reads TGTGCCATCAGTTACCGTCCCGGGACAGGGTTCGAGGATACGCAGTATTTT.

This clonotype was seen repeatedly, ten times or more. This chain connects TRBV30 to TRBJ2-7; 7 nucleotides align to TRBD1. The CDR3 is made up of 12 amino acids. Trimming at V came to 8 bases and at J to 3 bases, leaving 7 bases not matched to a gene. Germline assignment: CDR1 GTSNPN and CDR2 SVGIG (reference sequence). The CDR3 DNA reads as TGTGCCGCAAACCGGGACAGCTACGAGCAGTACTTC. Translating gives CAANRDSYEQYF.

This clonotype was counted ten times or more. The CDR3 bases are TGCGCCAGCAGCCAAGATCTTTGGGATACGCAGTATTTT. It translates to CASSQDLWDTQYF. The chain combines TRBV4-3 with TRBJ2-3, with D hard to call. This CDR3 spans 13 amino acids. Between the trimmed V and J ends, which lost 0 bases and 6 bases, there was a span of 7 bases. CDR1 is LGHNA and CDR2 is YSLEER in the germline V gene.

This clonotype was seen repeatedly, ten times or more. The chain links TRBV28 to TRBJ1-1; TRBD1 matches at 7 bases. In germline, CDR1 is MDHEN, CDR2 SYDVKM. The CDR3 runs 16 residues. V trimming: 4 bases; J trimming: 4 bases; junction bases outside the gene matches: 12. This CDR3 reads CASSSDRVSVSTEAFF. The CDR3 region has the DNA TGTGCCAGCAGTTCAGACAGGGTCTCGGTGAGCACTGAAGCTTTCTTT.

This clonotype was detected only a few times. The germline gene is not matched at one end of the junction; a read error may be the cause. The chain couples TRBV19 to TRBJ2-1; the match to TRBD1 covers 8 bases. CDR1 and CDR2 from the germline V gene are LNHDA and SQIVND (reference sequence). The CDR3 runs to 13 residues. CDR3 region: CASSTGGRNEQLF. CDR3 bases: TGTGCCAGTTCTACAGGGGGACGAAATGAGCAGCTCTTC.

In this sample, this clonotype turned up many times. The CDR3 loop reads CASPGAGNVNTDTQYF. The CDR3 DNA follows: TGTGCCAGTCCGGGGGCGGGGAACGTGAACACAGATACGCAGTATTTT. The chain joins TRBV6-1 to TRBJ2-3, with D perhaps given as TRBD1 or TRBD2 (6 bases each). This CDR3 contains 16 residues. Trimming left V 9 bases short and J 2 bases short, with 21 bases between. The germline gives CDR1 MNHNS, CDR2 SASEGT.

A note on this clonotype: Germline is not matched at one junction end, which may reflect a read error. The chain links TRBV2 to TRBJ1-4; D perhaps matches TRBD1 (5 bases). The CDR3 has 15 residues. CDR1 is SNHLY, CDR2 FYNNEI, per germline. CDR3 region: CASRAGSETNEKLYF. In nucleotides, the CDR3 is TGTGCCAGCAGGGCAGGGAGTGAGACTAATGAAAAACTGTATTTT.

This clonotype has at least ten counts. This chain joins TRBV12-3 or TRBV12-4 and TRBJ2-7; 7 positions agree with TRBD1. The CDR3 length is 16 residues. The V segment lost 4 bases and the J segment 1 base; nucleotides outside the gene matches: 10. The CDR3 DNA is TGTGCCAGCAGTTCTCACCCGACAGGGTCATCCTACGAGCAGTACTTC. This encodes CASSSHPTGSSYEQYF.

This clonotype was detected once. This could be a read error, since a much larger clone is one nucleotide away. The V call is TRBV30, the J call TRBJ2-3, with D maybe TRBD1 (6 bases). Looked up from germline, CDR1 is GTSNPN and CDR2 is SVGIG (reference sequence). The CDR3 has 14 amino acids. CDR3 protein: CAWSQGQVTGTQYF. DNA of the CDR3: TGTGCCTGGAGTCAGGGACAAGTCACAGGTACGCAGTATTTT.

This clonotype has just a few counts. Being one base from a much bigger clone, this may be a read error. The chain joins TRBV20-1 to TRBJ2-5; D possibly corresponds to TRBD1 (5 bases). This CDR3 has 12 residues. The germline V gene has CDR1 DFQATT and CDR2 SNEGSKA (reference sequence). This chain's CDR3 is CSASGQGKTLYF. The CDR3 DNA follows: TGCAGTGCTAGTGGGCAGGGAAAGACCCTGTACTTC.

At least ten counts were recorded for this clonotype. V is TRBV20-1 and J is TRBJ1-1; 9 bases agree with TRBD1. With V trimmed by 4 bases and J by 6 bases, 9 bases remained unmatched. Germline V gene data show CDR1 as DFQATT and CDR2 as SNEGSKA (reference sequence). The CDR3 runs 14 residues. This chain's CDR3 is CSAILLGQGSEAFF. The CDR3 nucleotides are TGCAGTGCTATCCTTCTGGGACAGGGCTCTGAAGCTTTCTTT.

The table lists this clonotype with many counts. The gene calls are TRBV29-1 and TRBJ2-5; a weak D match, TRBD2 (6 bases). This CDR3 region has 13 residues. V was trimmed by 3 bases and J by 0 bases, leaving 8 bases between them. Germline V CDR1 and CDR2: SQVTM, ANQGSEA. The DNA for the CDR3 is TGCAGCGTTGAGCGGGGTTACCAAGAGACCCAGTACTTC. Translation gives CSVERGYQETQYF. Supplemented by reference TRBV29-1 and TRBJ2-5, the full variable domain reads SAVISQKPSRDICQRGTSLTIQCQVDSQVTMMFWYRQQPGQSLTLIATANQGSEATYESGFVIDKFPISRPNLTFSTLTVSNMSPEDSSIYLCSVERGYQETQYFGPGTRLLVL.

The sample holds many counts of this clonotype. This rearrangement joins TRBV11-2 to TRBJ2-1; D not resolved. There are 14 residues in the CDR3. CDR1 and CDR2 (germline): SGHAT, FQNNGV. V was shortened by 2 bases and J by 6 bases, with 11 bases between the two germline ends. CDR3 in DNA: TGTGCCAGCAGCTTAAGGGCCGATCCCAATGAGCAGTTCTTC. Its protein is CASSLRADPNEQFF.

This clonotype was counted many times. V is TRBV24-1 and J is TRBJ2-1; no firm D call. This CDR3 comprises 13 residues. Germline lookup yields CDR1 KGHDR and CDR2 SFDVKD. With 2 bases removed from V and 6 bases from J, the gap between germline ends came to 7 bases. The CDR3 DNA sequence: TGTGCCACCAGTGATTCGCCCCGCAATGAGCAGTTCTTC. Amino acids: CATSDSPRNEQFF.